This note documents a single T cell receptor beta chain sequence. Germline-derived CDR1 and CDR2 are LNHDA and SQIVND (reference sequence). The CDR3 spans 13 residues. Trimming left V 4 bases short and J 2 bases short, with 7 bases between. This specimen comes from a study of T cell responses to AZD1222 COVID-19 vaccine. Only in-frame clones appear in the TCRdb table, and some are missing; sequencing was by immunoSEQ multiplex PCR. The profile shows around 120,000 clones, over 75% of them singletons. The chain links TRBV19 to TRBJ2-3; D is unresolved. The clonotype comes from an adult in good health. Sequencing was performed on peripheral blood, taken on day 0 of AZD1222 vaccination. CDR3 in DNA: TGTGCCAGTAGTAAACTCTACACAGATACGCAGTATTTT. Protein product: CASSKLYTDTQYF.